The 9 T cell receptor beta chains listed next were all sequenced from one sample in a study of cytomegalovirus exposure and HLA in healthy donors. PCR used 60 Vbeta primers and 13 Jbeta primers. TCRdb's table, derived via immunoSEQ multiplex PCR, lists solely in-frame clones and lacks some. The sample has under 200,000 clones, around three quarters seen once. The sample consisted of PBMCs. These receptors were obtained from a woman in her twenties or thirties in good health and CMV-seropositive.

Only one count was recorded for this clone. This chain links TRBV9 with TRBJ2-4; perhaps TRBD1 as D (6 bases). The V end was cut by 2 bases, the J end by 5 bases, with 8 bases between. Germline CDR1 reads SGDLS; CDR2 reads YYNGEE. The CDR3 sequence is 13 residues long. The CDR3 sequence is CASSVDRENIQYF. The CDR3 coding sequence is TGTGCCAGCAGCGTGGACAGAGAAAACATTCAGTACTTC.

This clone was recorded a few times. This chain joins TRBV7-8 and TRBJ2-7; 8 bases agree with TRBD1. The germline V gene encodes CDR1 SGHVS and CDR2 FQNEAQ. V lost 5 bases and J lost 3; bases outside the gene matches: 6. The CDR3 is made up of 14 amino acids. The CDR3 spells CASSARTGLYEQYF. CDR3 nucleotide sequence: TGTGCCAGCAGCGCACGGACAGGGCTCTACGAGCAGTACTTC. Filled out from reference TRBV7-8 and TRBJ2-7, the complete variable domain reads GAGVSQSPRYKVAKRGQDVALRCDPISGHVSLFWYQQALGQGPEFLTYFQNEAQLDKSGLPSDRFFAERPEGSVSTLKIQRTQQEDSAVYLCASSARTGLYEQYFGPGTRLTVT.

The gene calls are TRBV28 and TRBJ1-4; 7 bases fit TRBD1. In germline, CDR1 is MDHEN, CDR2 SYDVKM. The length of the CDR3 is 15 residues. V was pared by 6 bases and J by 8 bases, with 12 bases of the junction left unmatched. The CDR3 DNA reads TGTGCCAGCAGCGGCGGGACAGATAGGCGGGAAAAACTGTTTTTT. Amino acid sequence: CASSGGTDRREKLFF.

This chain links TRBV6-5 with TRBJ1-4; D ambiguous. This CDR3 has 15 amino acids. Germline V lookup: CDR1 MNHEY, CDR2 SVGAGI. Trimming took 6 bases from V and 5 from J, leaving 16 bases between them. DNA for the CDR3: TGTGCCAGCAGGGACCACAGAGGAGGCAATGAAAAACTGTTTTTT. Protein sequence: CASRDHRGGNEKLFF.

The genes are TRBV6-1 and TRBJ2-5; 7 bases are shared with TRBD1. The CDR3 runs to 15 residues. Trimming removed 2 bases from V and 2 bases from J; junction bases left unmatched: 5. Per germline, CDR1 MNHNS and CDR2 SASEGT. The CDR3 region has the DNA TGTGCCAGCAGTGAAATTGGGACAGATCAAGAGACCCAGTACTTC. This encodes CASSEIGTDQETQYF.

V is TRBV15 and J is TRBJ1-3; D remains ambiguous. The CDR3 runs to 15 residues. CDR1 and CDR2 (germline): LNHNV, YYDKDF (reference sequence). The germline V and J ends were trimmed by 0 bases and 0 bases, with 6 bases remaining between them. In nucleotides, the CDR3 is TGTGCCACCAGCAGAGATGGGAGCTCTGGAAACACCATATATTTT. Its protein is CATSRDGSSGNTIYF.

The chain links TRBV5-6 to TRBJ2-7, with D unclear. The V gene lost 4 bases and the J gene lost 0 bases, with 14 bases spanning the gap. Germline assignment: CDR1 SGHDT and CDR2 YYEEEE. The length of the CDR3 is 15 residues. The chain's CDR3 is CASSPPSGGSYEQYF. The CDR3 DNA follows: TGTGCCAGCAGCCCCCCCAGTGGCGGCTCCTACGAGCAGTACTTC.

The gene calls are TRBV5-8 and TRBJ1-5; 9 bases align to TRBD1. This CDR3 has 18 residues. Germline lookup yields CDR1 SGHTS and CDR2 YDEGEE. V lost 0 bases and J lost 7; bases outside the gene matches: 14. CDR3 loop: CASSLGPRTGDYNQPQHF. DNA for the CDR3: TGTGCCAGCAGCTTGGGCCCCCGGACAGGGGATTACAACCAGCCCCAGCATTTT.

This clone was seen more than once but under ten times. The chain has TRBV16 and TRBJ1-4; D gene uncertain. Germline V gives CDR1 KGHSY, CDR2 FQNENV. The V end was cut by 1 base, the J end by 8 bases, with 5 bases between. This CDR3 spans 12 amino acids. CDR3 region: CASSQLEEKLFF. CDR3 DNA sequence: TGTGCCAGCAGCCAATTGGAGGAAAAACTGTTTTTT.